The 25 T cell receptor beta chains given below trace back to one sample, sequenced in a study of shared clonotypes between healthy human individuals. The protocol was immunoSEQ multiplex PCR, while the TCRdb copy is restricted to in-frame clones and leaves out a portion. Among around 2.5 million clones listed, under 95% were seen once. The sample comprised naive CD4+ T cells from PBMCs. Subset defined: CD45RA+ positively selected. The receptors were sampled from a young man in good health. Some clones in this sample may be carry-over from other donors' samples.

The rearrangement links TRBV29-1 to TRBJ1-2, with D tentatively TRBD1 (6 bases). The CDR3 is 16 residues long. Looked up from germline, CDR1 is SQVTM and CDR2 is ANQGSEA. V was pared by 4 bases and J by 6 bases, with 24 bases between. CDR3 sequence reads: CSVVRNGQGLGDGYTF. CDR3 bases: TGCAGCGTTGTGAGGAACGGGCAGGGGTTAGGAGATGGCTACACCTTC.

The CDR3 bases are TGTGCCAGCAGTTACCTACCGGGACAGGGGGTCCGCGAGCAGTACTTC. Its protein product is CASSYLPGQGVREQYF. This sequence joins TRBV6-5 and TRBJ2-7; 11 bases are shared with TRBD1. CDR1 MNHEY and CDR2 SVGAGI come from the germline V gene. The CDR3 covers 16 residues. After removal of 2 bases from V and 6 bases from J, the junction contained 9 bases not matched to a gene.

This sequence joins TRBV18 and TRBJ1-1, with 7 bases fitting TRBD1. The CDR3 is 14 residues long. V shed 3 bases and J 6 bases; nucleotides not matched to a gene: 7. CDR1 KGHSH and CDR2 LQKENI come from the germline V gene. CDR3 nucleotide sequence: TGTGCCAGCTCACCGAAGACAGGGCCGTCTGAAGCTTTCTTT. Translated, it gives CASSPKTGPSEAFF.

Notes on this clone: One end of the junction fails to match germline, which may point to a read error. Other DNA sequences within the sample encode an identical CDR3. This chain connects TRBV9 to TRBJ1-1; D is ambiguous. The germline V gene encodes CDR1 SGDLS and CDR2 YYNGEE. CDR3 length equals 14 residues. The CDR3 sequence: CASSVEPKNTEAFF. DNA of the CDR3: TGTGCCAGCAGCGTAGAACCCAAGAACACTGAGGCTTTCTTT.

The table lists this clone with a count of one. In DNA form, the CDR3 reads TGCGCCAGCAGCCAAAGTCATCTCCCTAGCGGGAAGGTCCATGAGCAGTTCTTC. This translates into CASSQSHLPSGKVHEQFF. The chain uses TRBV4-3 and TRBJ2-1, with 9 bases lining up with TRBD2. After removal of 2 bases from V and 8 bases from J, the junction contained 16 bases not matched to a gene. The CDR3 sequence is 18 residues long. Germline CDR1 and CDR2: LGHNA and YSLEER.

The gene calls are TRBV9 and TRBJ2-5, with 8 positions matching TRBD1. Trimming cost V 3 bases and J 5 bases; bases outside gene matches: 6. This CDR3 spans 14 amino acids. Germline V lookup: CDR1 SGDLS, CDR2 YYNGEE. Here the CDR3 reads CASSATGGLETQYF. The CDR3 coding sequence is TGTGCCAGCAGCGCAACAGGGGGATTGGAGACCCAGTACTTC.

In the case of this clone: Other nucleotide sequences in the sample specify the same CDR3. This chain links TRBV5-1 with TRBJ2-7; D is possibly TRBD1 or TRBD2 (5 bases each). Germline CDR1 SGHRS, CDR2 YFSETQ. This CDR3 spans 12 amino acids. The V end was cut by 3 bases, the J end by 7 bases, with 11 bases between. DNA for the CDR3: TGCGCCAGCAGCTCGGGGCAAGGGGAGCAGTACTTC. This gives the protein CASSSGQGEQYF.

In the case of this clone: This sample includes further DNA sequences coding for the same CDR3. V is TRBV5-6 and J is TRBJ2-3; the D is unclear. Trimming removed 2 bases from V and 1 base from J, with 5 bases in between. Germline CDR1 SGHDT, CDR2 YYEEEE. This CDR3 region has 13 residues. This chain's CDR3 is CASSLSGTDTQYF. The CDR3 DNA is TGTGCCAGCAGCTTATCCGGCACAGATACGCAGTATTTT.

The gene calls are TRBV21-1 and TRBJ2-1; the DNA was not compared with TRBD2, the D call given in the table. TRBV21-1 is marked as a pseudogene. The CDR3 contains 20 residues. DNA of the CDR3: TGTGCCAGCAGCAAGTCGGGCGCGCTAGCGGGAGGCCCACATTACAATGAGCAGTTCTTC. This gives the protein CASSKSGALAGGPHYNEQFF.

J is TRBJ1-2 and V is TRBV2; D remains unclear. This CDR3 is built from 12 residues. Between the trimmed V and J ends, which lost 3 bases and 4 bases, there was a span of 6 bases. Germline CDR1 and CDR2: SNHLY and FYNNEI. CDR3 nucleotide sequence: TGTGCCAGCAGTGACAGTAGCTATGGCTACACCTTC. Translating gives CASSDSSYGYTF.

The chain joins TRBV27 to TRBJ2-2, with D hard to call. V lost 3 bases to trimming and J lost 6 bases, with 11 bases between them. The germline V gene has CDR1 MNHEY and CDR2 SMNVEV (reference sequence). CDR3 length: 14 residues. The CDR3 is CASSFRRSAGELFF. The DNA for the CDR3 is TGTGCCAGCAGTTTTCGGCGAAGTGCCGGGGAGCTGTTTTTT.

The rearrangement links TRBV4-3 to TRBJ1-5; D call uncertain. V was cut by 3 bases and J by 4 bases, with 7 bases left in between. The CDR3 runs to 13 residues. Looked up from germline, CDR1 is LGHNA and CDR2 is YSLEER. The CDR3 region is CASSQNRNQPQHF. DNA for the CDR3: TGCGCCAGCAGCCAGAACAGAAATCAGCCCCAGCATTTT.

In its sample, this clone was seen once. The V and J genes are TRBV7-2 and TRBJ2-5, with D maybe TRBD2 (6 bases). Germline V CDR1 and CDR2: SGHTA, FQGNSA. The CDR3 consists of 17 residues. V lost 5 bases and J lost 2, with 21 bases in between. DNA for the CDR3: TGTGCCAGCAGCCGAACCCTGAGCGGGCGAGGGCAAGAGACCCAGTACTTC. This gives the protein CASSRTLSGRGQETQYF.

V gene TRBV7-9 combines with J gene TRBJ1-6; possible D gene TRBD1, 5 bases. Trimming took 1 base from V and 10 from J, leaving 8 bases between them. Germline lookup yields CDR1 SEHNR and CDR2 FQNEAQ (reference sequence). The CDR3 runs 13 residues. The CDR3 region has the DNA TGTGCCAGCAGCTTAGGGGGGGAGTCACCCCTCCACTTT. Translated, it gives CASSLGGESPLHF. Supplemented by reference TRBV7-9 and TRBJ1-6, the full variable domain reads DTGVSQNPRHKITKRGQNVTFRCDPISEHNRLYWYRQTLGQGPEFLTYFQNEAQLEKSRLLSDRFSAERPKGSFSTLEIQRTEQGDSAMYLCASSLGGESPLHFGNGTRLTVT.

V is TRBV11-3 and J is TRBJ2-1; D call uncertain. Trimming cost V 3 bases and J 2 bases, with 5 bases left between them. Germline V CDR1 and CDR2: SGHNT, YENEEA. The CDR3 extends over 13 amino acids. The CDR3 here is CASSFTPYNEQFF. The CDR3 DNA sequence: TGTGCCAGCAGCTTTACTCCCTACAATGAGCAGTTCTTC.

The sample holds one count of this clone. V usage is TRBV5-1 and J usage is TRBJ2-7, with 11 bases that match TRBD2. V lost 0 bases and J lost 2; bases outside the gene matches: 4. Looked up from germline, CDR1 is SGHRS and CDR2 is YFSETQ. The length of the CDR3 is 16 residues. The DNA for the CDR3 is TGCGCCAGCAGCTTGGTACTAGCGGGAGCTACCTACGAGCAGTACTTC. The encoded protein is CASSLVLAGATYEQYF.

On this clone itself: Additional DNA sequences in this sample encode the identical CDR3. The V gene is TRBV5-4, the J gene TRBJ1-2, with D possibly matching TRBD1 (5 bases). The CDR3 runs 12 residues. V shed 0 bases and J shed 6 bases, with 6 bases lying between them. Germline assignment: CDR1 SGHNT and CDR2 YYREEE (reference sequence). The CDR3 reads CASSLDRHGYTF. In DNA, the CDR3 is TGTGCCAGCAGCTTGGACAGGCATGGCTACACCTTC.

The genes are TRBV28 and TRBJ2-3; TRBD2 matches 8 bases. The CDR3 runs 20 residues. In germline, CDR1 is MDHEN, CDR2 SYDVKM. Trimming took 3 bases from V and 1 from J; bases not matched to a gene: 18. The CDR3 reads CASSFLGLVFPLGGTDTQYF. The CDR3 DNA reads TGTGCCAGCAGTTTTTTGGGACTAGTCTTCCCCTTGGGGGGCACAGATACGCAGTATTTT.

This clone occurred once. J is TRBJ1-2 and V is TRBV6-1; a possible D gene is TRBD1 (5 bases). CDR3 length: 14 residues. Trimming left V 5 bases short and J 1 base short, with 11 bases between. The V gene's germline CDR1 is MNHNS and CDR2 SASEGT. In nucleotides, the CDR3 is TGTGCCAGCAGTACCCGGGGGGGTAACTATGGCTACACCTTC. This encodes CASSTRGGNYGYTF.

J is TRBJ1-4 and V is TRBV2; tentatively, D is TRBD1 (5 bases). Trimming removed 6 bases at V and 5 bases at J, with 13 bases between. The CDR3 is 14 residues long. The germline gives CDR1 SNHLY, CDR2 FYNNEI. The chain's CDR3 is CASRTGTANEKLFF. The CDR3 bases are TGTGCCAGCAGAACCGGGACGGCAAATGAAAAACTGTTTTTT. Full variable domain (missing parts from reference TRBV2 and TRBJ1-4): EPEVTQTPSHQVTQMGQEVILRCVPISNHLYFYWYRQILGQKVEFLVSFYNNEISEKSEIFDDQFSVERPDGSNFTLKIRSTKLEDSAMYFCASRTGTANEKLFFGSGTQLSVL.

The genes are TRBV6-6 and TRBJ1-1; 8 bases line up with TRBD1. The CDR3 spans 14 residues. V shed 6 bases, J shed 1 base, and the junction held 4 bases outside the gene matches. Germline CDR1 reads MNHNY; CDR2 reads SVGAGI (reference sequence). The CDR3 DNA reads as TGTGCCAGCAGCGGACAGGGCCCGAACACTGAAGCTTTCTTT. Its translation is CASSGQGPNTEAFF.

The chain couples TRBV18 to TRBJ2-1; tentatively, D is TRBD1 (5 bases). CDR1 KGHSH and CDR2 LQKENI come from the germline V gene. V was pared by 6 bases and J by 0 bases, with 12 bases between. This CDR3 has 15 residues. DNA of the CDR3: TGTGCCAGCTCCCTTCAGGGCGCCTCCTACAATGAGCAGTTCTTC. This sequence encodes CASSLQGASYNEQFF. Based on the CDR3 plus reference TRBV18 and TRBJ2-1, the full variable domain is NAGVMQNPRHLVRRRGQEARLRCSPMKGHSHVYWYRQLPEEGLKFMVYLQKENIIDESGMPKERFSAEFPKEGPSILRIQQVVRGDSAAYFCASSLQGASYNEQFFGPGTRLTVL.

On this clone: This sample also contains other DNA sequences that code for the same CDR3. This CDR3 reads CASSPPGGTDTQYF. The CDR3, as DNA: TGTGCCAGCTCACCCCCGGGGGGCACAGATACGCAGTATTTT. The chain has TRBV18 and TRBJ2-3; D perhaps matches TRBD2 (6 bases). Trimming took 3 bases from V and 1 from J, leaving 8 bases between them. The CDR3 is made up of 14 amino acids. Germline V gives CDR1 KGHSH, CDR2 LQKENI.

CDR3 sequence: CASSWDGSTDTQYF. The CDR3 coding sequence is TGTGCCAGCAGCTGGGACGGTAGCACAGATACGCAGTATTTT. The chain is built from TRBV6-6 and TRBJ2-3; TRBD1 or TRBD2 may be the D gene (5 bases each). The CDR3 totals 14 residues. The germline V gene has CDR1 MNHNY and CDR2 SVGAGI (reference sequence). The V end lost 6 bases, the J end lost 0 bases, and 10 bases lay between the germline ends.

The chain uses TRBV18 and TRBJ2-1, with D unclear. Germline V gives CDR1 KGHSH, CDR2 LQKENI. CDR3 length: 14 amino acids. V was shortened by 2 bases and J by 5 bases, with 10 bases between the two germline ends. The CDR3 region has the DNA TGTGCCAGCTCACCAAGGCAGGCGAACAATGAGCAGTTCTTC. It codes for CASSPRQANNEQFF.